The 18 T cell receptor beta chains listed next were all sequenced from one sample in a study of CD8 T cells in Susac syndrome. An input of about 0.5 to 1 ug of RNA was subjected to reverse transcription using random hexamers. TCRdb processed the immunoSEQ multiplex PCR reads anew with MiXCR; each CDR3 protein has one entry. The table shows 130,000 to 150,000 distinct CDR3 sequences, with 94% occurring only once. The sequenced material came from CD8+ T cells from PBMCs. Source of these receptors: a human donor in good health.

The genes are TRBV3-1 and TRBJ2-2; weak D call: TRBD2 (5 bases). V was trimmed by 1 base and J by 5 bases, leaving 11 bases between them. The CDR3 has 15 amino acids. Germline V gene lookup returns CDR1 LGHDT and CDR2 YNNKEL (reference sequence). The CDR3 DNA reads TGTGCCAGCAGCCAAGTCCACGGGGAAACCGGGGAGCTGTTTTTT. This gives the protein CASSQVHGETGELFF.

In its sample, this clonotype was seen once. V and J are TRBV6-2 or TRBV6-3 and TRBJ2-7, with D uncertain. This CDR3 contains 14 residues. V lost 7 bases, J lost 0 bases, and 13 bases lay in between. The germline gives CDR1 MNHEY, CDR2 SVGEGT. In DNA form, the CDR3 reads TGTGCCAGCAACCGTTACGGGTCCTCCTACGAGCAGTACTTC. It encodes CASNRYGSSYEQYF.

V and J are TRBV6-5 and TRBJ1-5; no clear D gene. The CDR3 spans 15 residues. V was clipped by 0 bases and J by 0 bases, with 6 bases between them. In germline, CDR1 is MNHEY, CDR2 SVGAGI. DNA of the CDR3: TGTGCCAGCAGTTACTCGATTTATAGCAATCAGCCCCAGCATTTT. As protein: CASSYSIYSNQPQHF.

DNA for the CDR3: TGTGCCAGCAGCGTATTAGGGGGATGGACAGATACGCAGTATTTT. Amino acid sequence: CASSVLGGWTDTQYF. The chain is built from TRBV9 and TRBJ2-3; a possible D gene is TRBD1 (6 bases). The CDR3 spans 15 residues. Germline V gene data show CDR1 as SGDLS and CDR2 as YYNGEE. With 1 base removed from V and 3 bases from J, the gap between germline ends came to 12 bases.

V is TRBV3-1 and J is TRBJ2-2; the D is unclear. Germline V lookup: CDR1 LGHDT, CDR2 YNNKEL (reference sequence). The CDR3 length is 15 residues. V was cut by 4 bases and J by 7 bases, with 16 bases left in between. CDR3: CASSRKGPSVGELFF. CDR3 nucleotides: TGTGCCAGCAGCCGTAAAGGGCCCTCGGTCGGGGAGCTGTTTTTT.

The chain is built from TRBV7-8 and TRBJ2-5; 9 nucleotides match TRBD1. The J segment lost 5 bases and the V segment lost 3 bases, leaving 7 bases of the junction unmatched. Per the germline V gene, CDR1 is SGHVS and CDR2 is FQNEAQ. The CDR3 is 15 amino acids. In DNA form, the CDR3 reads TGTGCCAGCAGCTTTCCCGGGACAGGGCAGGAGACCCAGTACTTC. Protein sequence: CASSFPGTGQETQYF.

V and J are TRBV29-1 and TRBJ2-3; D perhaps matches TRBD1 (5 bases). Trimming stripped 3 bases from V and 8 bases from J, with 6 bases between. Per germline, CDR1 SQVTM and CDR2 ANQGSEA. The CDR3 runs to 10 residues. CDR3 residues: CSVDRGTQYF. The CDR3 DNA reads TGCAGCGTTGATAGGGGTACGCAGTATTTT.

This clonotype was counted only a few times. The V call is TRBV7-9, the J call TRBJ2-2; tentatively, D is TRBD1 (6 bases). Germline V lookup: CDR1 SEHNR, CDR2 FQNEAQ (reference sequence). This CDR3 spans 12 amino acids. Trimming left V 5 bases short and J 5 bases short, with 6 bases between. CDR3 loop: CASSQGTGELFF. DNA of the CDR3: TGTGCCAGCAGCCAGGGGACCGGGGAGCTGTTTTTT.

This chain joins TRBV11-2 and TRBJ2-1; possibly TRBD2 for D (5 bases). The CDR3 totals 16 residues. Trimming removed 2 bases at V and 4 bases at J, with 15 bases between. Germline assignment: CDR1 SGHAT and CDR2 FQNNGV. The CDR3: CASSLLPPGVYNEQFF. CDR3 DNA: TGTGCCAGCAGCTTACTCCCCCCCGGGGTATACAATGAGCAGTTCTTC. Full variable domain (missing parts from reference TRBV11-2 and TRBJ2-1): EAGVAQSPRYKIIEKRQSVAFWCNPISGHATLYWYQQILGQGPKLLIQFQNNGVVDDSQLPKDRFSAERLKGVDSTLKIQPAKLEDSAVYLCASSLLPPGVYNEQFFGPGTRLTVL.

The chain links TRBV29-1 to TRBJ2-7; D is possibly TRBD1 or TRBD2 (6 bases each). V was clipped by 7 bases and J by 0 bases, with 13 bases between them. The germline V gene has CDR1 SQVTM and CDR2 ANQGSEA. The CDR3 consists of 13 residues. CDR3 sequence reads: CSAYGGSSYEQYF. The CDR3 DNA sequence: TGCAGCGCCTACGGGGGCAGCTCCTACGAGCAGTACTTC.

This chain joins TRBV30 and TRBJ2-2; D is undetermined. Germline loops: CDR1 GTSNPN, CDR2 SVGIG (reference sequence). The CDR3 extends over 13 amino acids. The V and J ends lost 4 bases and 1 base respectively, with 7 bases between them. The CDR3 loop reads CAWTAVNTGELFF. Written as DNA, the CDR3 is TGTGCCTGGACAGCTGTGAACACCGGGGAGCTGTTTTTT.

The chain joins TRBV24-1 to TRBJ2-1; the D gene is possibly TRBD1 (6 bases). The V gene lost 3 bases and the J gene lost 6 bases, with 20 bases spanning the gap. The germline gives CDR1 KGHDR, CDR2 SFDVKD. The CDR3 runs to 17 residues. DNA for the CDR3: TGTGCCACCAGTGATCTCCCCGGGACAAGGGGTATCAATGAGCAGTTCTTC. Amino acids: CATSDLPGTRGINEQFF.

The chain carries TRBV27 and TRBJ1-5; tentatively, D is TRBD1 (6 bases). The V end was cut by 8 bases, the J end by 7 bases, with 12 bases between. The CDR3 runs 12 residues. The germline gives CDR1 MNHEY, CDR2 SMNVEV (reference sequence). This CDR3 reads CASATGLQPQHF. Written as DNA, the CDR3 is TGTGCCAGCGCCACAGGGTTACAGCCCCAGCATTTT.

The CDR3 DNA reads as TGTGCCAGTAGTATTGGAGGGGACGAGCAGTACTTC. Encoded protein: CASSIGGDEQYF. The chain is built from TRBV19 and TRBJ2-7, with D possibly TRBD2 on 6 matching bases. Germline V gives CDR1 LNHDA, CDR2 SQIVND (reference sequence). V was pared by 3 bases and J by 5 bases, with 8 bases between. The CDR3 totals 12 residues.

This chain joins TRBV2 and TRBJ1-2, with 7 bases identical to TRBD1. Germline V gene sequence: CDR1 SNHLY, CDR2 FYNNEI. The length of the CDR3 is 12 residues. Losses at the gene ends were 9 bases for V and 8 bases for J; bases not matched to a gene: 9. The CDR3 is CARKDRADGYTF. The CDR3 DNA follows: TGTGCCAGAAAAGACAGGGCGGACGGCTACACCTTC.

DNA of the CDR3: TGCAGTGCCAGTAGTAGAGCCTTTTATAATGAGCAGTTCTTC. Its protein product is CSASSRAFYNEQFF. The chain combines TRBV20-1 with TRBJ2-1; no definite D call. The V gene lost 6 bases and the J gene lost 7 bases, with 19 bases spanning the gap. Per germline, CDR1 DFQATT and CDR2 SNEGSKA (reference sequence). The CDR3 consists of 14 residues.

The gene calls are TRBV29-1 and TRBJ2-6; 8 positions match TRBD2. This CDR3 has 18 amino acids. Germline lookup yields CDR1 SQVTM and CDR2 ANQGSEA. The V segment lost 2 bases and the J segment 0 bases; nucleotides outside the gene matches: 9. The CDR3 sequence is CSVESRVAGSSGANVLTF. The CDR3 DNA is TGCAGCGTTGAATCGAGGGTAGCGGGGAGCTCTGGGGCCAACGTCCTGACTTTC.

The CDR3: CSARDGYRGSSSYEQYF. The CDR3 nucleotides are TGCAGTGCTAGAGATGGTTATAGGGGGTCTAGCTCCTACGAGCAGTACTTC. The chain joins TRBV20-1 to TRBJ2-7; perhaps TRBD1 as D (6 bases). CDR3 length: 17 residues. Per the germline V gene, CDR1 is DFQATT and CDR2 is SNEGSKA (reference sequence). V lost 0 bases to trimming and J lost 0 bases, with 18 bases between them.